This TCR beta chain was found in a study of CXCR3-negative and CXCR3-positive naive CD8 T cells (dated by TCRdb to between 2018 and 2021). Regarding the research as a whole: In total, roughly 150 million TRB reads were obtained, or roughly 1.5 +/- 0.3 million reads per library. Data from ten or so donors, pooled across two independent experiments, went into the diversity and physicochemical repertoire analyses. Naive subsets from 5 or 6 donors and memory cells from 3 donors were included in the TRBV-TRBJ cluster analysis.

TCRdb records NextSeq 550 as the sequencer. The Human TCR Profiling Kit (MiLaboratory) was used to make UMI-labeled 5' RACE TRB cDNA libraries. The full amount of extracted RNA was used for cDNA synthesis, and the full amount of resulting cDNA was used for PCR amplification. Libraries were prepared in parallel using an identical number of PCR cycles. From the authors' description of their analysis: About 52,000 +/- 9,100 unique UMI-labeled TRB cDNA molecules per library were extracted with MIGEC and MiXCR, with at least two reads per UMI required. Each library averaged roughly 36,000 +/- 9,600 functional in-frame TRB CDR3 nucleotide clonotypes without stop codons. After downsampling to 5000 UMI-labeled TRB molecules per sample, diversity metrics, including normalized Shannon-Wiener and Chao1, were computed in VDJtools. VDJtools computed clonotype-size-weighted physicochemical properties of the central five CDR3 residues: interaction energy, strength, volume and Kidera factor 4. Reads reprocessed by TCRdb are summarized as one entry per CDR3 protein sequence, and DNA is absent. The V and J calls here are based on TCRdb, not the publication. The data table for this sample lists about 80,000 distinct CDR3 sequences. Clones ranked in the top ten supply 1.6% of the sample.

For each CD8+ T cell subset, flow sorting was done in triplicate, and some 300,000 cells per subset went directly into RLT lysis buffer. Naive CD8+ T cells were defined stringently as CD45RO-CCR7+CD27+CD95- to exclude memory contaminants. Standard density gradient centrifugation was used to isolate peripheral blood mononuclear cells from buffy coats. A FACSAria III was used to flow-sort naive CD8+ T cells into CXCR3-negative and CXCR3-positive populations. Total RNA was extracted from sorted cells using an RNeasy Mini Kit. A word on this clonotype: It has no known antigen specificity.

Study-wide conclusions, independent of this receptor: CXCR3 expression partially decreased after cryopreservation, so most assays used freshly isolated PBMCs. Because surface CD5, which is linked to self-reactivity in mice, was comparable between the naive subsets, TCR interaction strength was also inferred from TRB CDR3 physicochemical properties. TRB CDR3s from CXCR3-positive naive cells showed higher hydrophobicity (lower Kidera factor 4), lower energy, and higher strength and volume indices than CXCR3-negative naive cells. Comparably high repertoire diversity was found in both naive subsets, whereas much lower repertoire diversity was found in memory CD8+ T cells. TRBV-TRBJ usage was similar between naive CXCR3-negative and CXCR3-positive cells from the same donor, while memory cells showed distinct patterns.

CDR1 SGHDT and CDR2 YYEEEE are derived from the germline V gene. The CDR3 measures 16 amino acids from cysteine to phenylalanine. DNA for this receptor is not on file. The source of this sequence is a human donor in good health. Some clones in this sample may be carry-over from other donors' samples. This receptor chain uses TRBV5-6 and TRBJ2-5; lacking DNA, the TRBD2 call made by TCRdb goes unchecked. The sample consisted of naive CXCR3- CD8+ T cells from blood. Explained via the paper, the cell subset or site label denotes: CD45RO-CCR7+CD27+CD95- naive CD8+ T cells lacking CXCR3 (TNR3-). The CDR3 in this case is CASSLGLAASQETQYF.